The subject of this entry is one T cell receptor beta chain. The target antigen is unknown. The record originates from a study of cytomegalovirus exposure and HLA in healthy donors. Trimming removed 5 bases from V and 4 bases from J, with 3 bases in between. There are 11 residues in the CDR3. The V gene's germline CDR1 is SGHTA and CDR2 FQGNSA. Findings of the study overall: Cytomegalovirus status, reportedly, was diagnosed with high specificity and sensitivity by the classifier.

TCRdb's copy holds only in-frame clones and misses some; the assay was immunoSEQ multiplex PCR. The table includes about 74,000 clones, over 85% detected once. Input material: PBMCs. This clonotype originated in a man aged 18-30 years in good health and CMV-seropositive. The genes are TRBV7-2 and TRBJ2-1; D unresolved. The CDR3 sequence is CASSPYNEQFF. CDR3 nucleotides: TGTGCCAGCAGCCCTTACAATGAGCAGTTCTTC.